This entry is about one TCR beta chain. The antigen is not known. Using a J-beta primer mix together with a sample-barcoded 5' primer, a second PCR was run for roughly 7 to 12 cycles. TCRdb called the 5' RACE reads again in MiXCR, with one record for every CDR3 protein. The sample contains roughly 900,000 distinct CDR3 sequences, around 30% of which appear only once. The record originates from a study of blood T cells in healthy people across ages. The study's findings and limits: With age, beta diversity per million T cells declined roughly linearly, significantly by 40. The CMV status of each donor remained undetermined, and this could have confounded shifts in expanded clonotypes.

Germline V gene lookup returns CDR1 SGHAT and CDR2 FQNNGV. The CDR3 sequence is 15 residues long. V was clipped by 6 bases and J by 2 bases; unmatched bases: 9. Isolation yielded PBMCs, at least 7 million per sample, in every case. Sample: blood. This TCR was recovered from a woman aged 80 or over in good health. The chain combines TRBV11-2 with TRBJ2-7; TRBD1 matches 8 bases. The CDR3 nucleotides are TGTGCCAGCAGTCTAGGCAACAGGGGGACCTACGAGCAGTACTTC. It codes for CASSLGNRGTYEQYF.